This passage covers 21 T cell receptor beta chains from one sample sequenced in a study of blood T cell repertoires in COVID-19. The repertoire was sequenced with immunoSEQ multiplex PCR; TCRdb's copy has only in-frame clones and lacks some. The sample has under 300,000 clones; more than 85% are singletons. Sequenced sample: PBMCs or T cells enriched from blood (not recorded which). The receptors stem from a man aged 40-55 years who had recovered from COVID-19.

The rearrangement links TRBV14 to TRBJ2-6; TRBD1 aligns across 7 bases. V lost 3 bases, J lost 0 bases, and 17 bases stayed unmatched. The germline V gene has CDR1 SGHDN and CDR2 FVKESK. The CDR3 runs 21 residues. The CDR3 here is CASSHPGDSLQIRSGANVLTF. The DNA of the CDR3 is TGTGCCAGCAGCCACCCAGGGGACAGCCTGCAGATTCGCTCTGGGGCCAACGTCCTGACTTTC.

The V and J genes are TRBV3-1 (or the pseudogene TRBV3-2) and TRBJ2-1; the match to TRBD2 covers 8 bases. The CDR3 spans 17 residues. The germline V gene has CDR1 LGHDT and CDR2 YNNKEL (reference sequence). J gave up 7 bases and V 3 bases, and 14 bases lay outside the gene matches. The CDR3 DNA follows: TGTGCCAGCAGCCAGGGACTAGGACAGTCCCCCGGTAATGAGCAGTTCTTC. Translation gives CASSQGLGQSPGNEQFF.

In DNA, the CDR3 is TGTGCCAGCAGGACGTACAGGGACACTGAAGCTTTCTTT. Amino acids: CASRTYRDTEAFF. This rearrangement joins TRBV12-3 or TRBV12-4 to TRBJ1-1; D possibly corresponds to TRBD1 (6 bases). This CDR3 comprises 13 residues. The V gene lost 6 bases and the J gene lost 3 bases, with 11 bases spanning the gap.

This chain connects TRBV19 to TRBJ1-1, with TRBD1 identical over 9 bases. The CDR3 length is 17 residues. The V gene end was trimmed by 5 bases and the J gene end by 1 base; junction bases not matched to a gene: 11. The germline V gene encodes CDR1 LNHDA and CDR2 SQIVND (reference sequence). The CDR3 sequence is CASSFTLDRGTNTEAFF. In DNA, the CDR3 is TGTGCCAGTAGTTTCACCCTAGACAGGGGGACGAACACTGAAGCTTTCTTT.

Comment on this clone: Relative to the germline gene, one junction end is altered; a read error may explain this. The J gene is TRBJ1-2, the V gene TRBV29-1; D is ambiguous. From germline, CDR1 is SQVTM and CDR2 ANQGSEA. This CDR3 spans 13 amino acids. In nucleotides, the CDR3 is TGCAGCGTTCAAGAGGAGGAGGCTGGTGGCTACACCTTC. Its protein is CSVQEEEAGGYTF.

The chain employs TRBV7-8 and TRBJ2-3; D perhaps matches TRBD1 (5 bases). The CDR3 has 16 amino acids. V was clipped by 1 base and J by 2 bases, with 13 bases between them. The germline V gene has CDR1 SGHVS and CDR2 FQNEAQ. The CDR3 sequence: CASSLVPDRTTDTQYF. DNA of the CDR3: TGTGCCAGCAGCTTAGTCCCCGACAGAACCACAGATACGCAGTATTTT.

V is TRBV6-1 and J is TRBJ1-2, with TRBD1 matching 9 bases. The V and J ends lost 2 bases and 5 bases, in that order; junction bases with no gene match: 3. The CDR3 contains 14 residues. The germline CDR1 and CDR2 sequences are MNHNS and SASEGT. CDR3 in amino acids: CASSEWGTGYGYTF. For the CDR3, the DNA is TGTGCCAGCAGTGAATGGGGGACAGGGTATGGCTACACCTTC.

V usage is TRBV7-2 and J usage is TRBJ2-7, with 12 bases fitting TRBD2. Germline values: CDR1 SGHTA, CDR2 FQGNSA. This CDR3 region has 18 residues. The J segment lost 4 bases and the V segment lost 5 bases, leaving 15 bases of the junction unmatched. CDR3 sequence reads: CASSRATSGRTTTYEQYF. Written as DNA, the CDR3 is TGTGCCAGCAGCCGCGCGACTAGCGGGAGAACGACAACGTACGAGCAGTACTTC.

The V and J genes are TRBV2 and TRBJ1-5; 7 bases are a match to TRBD1. The CDR3 contains 15 residues. Germline CDR1 SNHLY, CDR2 FYNNEI. Trimming at V came to 6 bases and at J to 3 bases, leaving 8 bases not matched to a gene. CDR3 nucleotides: TGTGCCAGCAGAATGACGACAGGGTACAATCAGCCCCAGCATTTT. Amino acids: CASRMTTGYNQPQHF.

J is TRBJ2-2 and V is TRBV11-2; D is perhaps TRBD2 (5 bases). This CDR3 region has 16 residues. V was pared by 1 base and J by 1 base, with 10 bases between. Per the germline V gene, CDR1 is SGHAT and CDR2 is FQNNGV. The CDR3 sequence: CASSLASSLNTGELFF. The DNA of the CDR3 is TGTGCCAGCAGCTTAGCATCTAGCCTGAACACCGGGGAGCTGTTTTTT.

The chain uses TRBV13 and TRBJ2-7; possible D gene TRBD1, 6 bases. Germline V gives CDR1 PRHDT, CDR2 FYEKMQ (reference sequence). Trimming took off 5 bases at V and 6 bases at J, with 11 bases between the two ends. This CDR3 region has 12 residues. The CDR3 coding sequence is TGTGCCAGCAGCCCGCGGACAGCCGAGCAGTACTTC. Translating it yields CASSPRTAEQYF. The full variable domain, in which reference TRBV13 and TRBJ2-7 provide the parts outside the CDR3, is AAGVIQSPRHLIKEKRETATLKCYPIPRHDTVYWYQQGPGQDPQFLISFYEKMQSDKGSIPDRFSAQQFSDYHSELNMSSLELGDSALYFCASSPRTAEQYFGPGTRLTVT.

CDR3 protein: CASSTGSGVLNEQFF. The CDR3 nucleotides read TGTGCCAGCAGCACGGGGTCGGGCGTGTTGAATGAGCAGTTCTTC. The V call is TRBV7-9, the J call TRBJ2-1, with D possibly TRBD2 on 5 matching bases. Trimming stripped 5 bases from V and 7 bases from J, with 18 bases between. Looked up from germline, CDR1 is SEHNR and CDR2 is FQNEAQ (reference sequence). The CDR3 is 15 amino acids.

The chain recombines TRBV30 with TRBJ2-1; no clear D gene. With 4 bases removed from V and 9 bases from J, the gap between germline ends came to 13 bases. This CDR3 region has 12 residues. CDR1 is GTSNPN and CDR2 is SVGIG in the germline V gene (reference sequence). CDR3 nucleotides: TGTGCCTGGATCCCCCCCCAGTTTGAGCAGTTCTTC. Translated, it gives CAWIPPQFEQFF.

The V call is TRBV5-1, the J call TRBJ2-2, with 8 bases aligning to TRBD2. Germline trimming cut 4 bases from V and 3 bases from J; bases unmatched to any gene: 8. This CDR3 is built from 16 residues. The germline V gene has CDR1 SGHRS and CDR2 YFSETQ. The CDR3 region has the DNA TGCGCCAGCAGCGGAACTAGCGGAGGGGACACCGGGGAGCTGTTTTTT. Protein product: CASSGTSGGDTGELFF.

The gene calls are TRBV5-4 and TRBJ2-5; a possible D gene is TRBD1 (6 bases). Per the germline V gene, CDR1 is SGHNT and CDR2 is YYREEE (reference sequence). V was pared by 4 bases and J by 4 bases, with 11 bases between. This CDR3 has 13 amino acids. This CDR3 reads CASSLTGIETQYF. The CDR3 DNA follows: TGTGCCAGCAGCCTAACAGGGATAGAGACCCAGTACTTC.

The chain has TRBV7-9 and TRBJ2-1; D is unclear. CDR1 is SEHNR, CDR2 FQNEAQ, per germline (reference sequence). Trimming cost V 6 bases and J 5 bases, with 14 bases left between them. The length of the CDR3 is 14 residues. The CDR3 sequence is CASRRVTPNNEQFF. The CDR3 DNA reads TGTGCCAGCAGACGAGTAACCCCTAACAATGAGCAGTTCTTC.

V and J are TRBV5-4 and TRBJ2-1; the match to TRBD2 covers 14 bases. Germline V gives CDR1 SGHNT, CDR2 YYREEE (reference sequence). The ends lost 4 bases at V and 5 bases at J; junction bases unmatched: 8. The CDR3 length is 17 residues. The CDR3 sequence is CASSDGTSGSINNEQFF. In nucleotides, the CDR3 is TGTGCCAGCAGCGACGGGACTAGCGGGAGTATCAACAATGAGCAGTTCTTC.

This chain joins TRBV9 and TRBJ2-2; 7 bases fit TRBD2. V lost 0 bases to trimming and J lost 1 base; unmatched junction nucleotides: 3. The CDR3 spans 16 residues. From germline, CDR1 is SGDLS and CDR2 YYNGEE. CDR3 nucleotides: TGTGCCAGCAGCGTAGGGATAGCGGGGAACACCGGGGAGCTGTTTTTT. This translates into CASSVGIAGNTGELFF.

The rearrangement links TRBV13 to TRBJ2-1, with D possibly matching TRBD1 (6 bases). The CDR3 has 13 amino acids. Per germline, CDR1 PRHDT and CDR2 FYEKMQ (reference sequence). V lost 4 bases and J lost 7, with 11 bases in between. The CDR3 protein is CASSSGVRNEQFF. For the CDR3, the DNA is TGTGCCAGCAGCTCAGGGGTTCGGAATGAGCAGTTCTTC. The full variable domain, rest sourced from reference TRBV13 and TRBJ2-1, is AAGVIQSPRHLIKEKRETATLKCYPIPRHDTVYWYQQGPGQDPQFLISFYEKMQSDKGSIPDRFSAQQFSDYHSELNMSSLELGDSALYFCASSSGVRNEQFFGPGTRLTVL.

CDR3: CASSSLTSGIFETQYF. The CDR3 DNA is TGTGCCAGCAGCTCATTGACTAGCGGGATTTTCGAGACCCAGTACTTC. The chain uses TRBV11-2 and TRBJ2-5; TRBD2 agrees at 11 bases. V shed 4 bases and J 5 bases; nucleotides not matched to a gene: 9. The CDR3 is 16 amino acids. Germline V gene sequence: CDR1 SGHAT, CDR2 FQNNGV.

Comments on this clone: Other DNA sequences within the sample encode an identical CDR3. The chain carries TRBV5-1 and TRBJ1-5; tentative D call: TRBD1 (5 bases). The CDR3 runs to 13 residues. The ends were cut back, 0 bases at V and 4 bases at J, with 5 bases in the middle. CDR1 is SGHRS, CDR2 YFSETQ, per germline. The CDR3 coding sequence is TGCGCCAGCAGCTTGGACAGGAATCAGCCCCAGCATTTT. Its translation is CASSLDRNQPQHF.